This TCR beta chain was found in a study of cytomegalovirus exposure and HLA in healthy donors. The study, taken as a whole, reports: Presence/absence analyses rested on an assumption that sequencing depth was roughly uniform across donors. Researchers reported in a later analysis that a missense DCLRE1C variant was tied to TCR beta V- and J-gene trimming. Overall, about 160 TCR beta chains were annotated as cytomegalovirus-associated.

The PCR had 60 Vbeta and 13 Jbeta primers. Clones were sequenced by immunoSEQ multiplex PCR, and TCRdb holds only the in-frame ones, with some missing. Of tens of thousands of clones listed, over 75% are singletons. These donors, healthy bone marrow donors, were studied. CDR1 is SGHRS, CDR2 YFSETQ, per germline. Trimming took off 0 bases at V and 5 bases at J, with 11 bases between the two ends. The CDR3 length is 14 residues. Regarding this clone: Its antigen is still unknown.

The origin of this receptor is a man between 35 and 55 years old in good health and CMV-seronegative. The sample consisted of PBMCs. V and J are TRBV5-1 and TRBJ1-1, with D possibly being TRBD1 (5 bases). The CDR3 DNA reads as TGCGCCAGCAGCTTGGGAGGGGCGGGAACTGAAGCTTTCTTT. Its protein is CASSLGGAGTEAFF.